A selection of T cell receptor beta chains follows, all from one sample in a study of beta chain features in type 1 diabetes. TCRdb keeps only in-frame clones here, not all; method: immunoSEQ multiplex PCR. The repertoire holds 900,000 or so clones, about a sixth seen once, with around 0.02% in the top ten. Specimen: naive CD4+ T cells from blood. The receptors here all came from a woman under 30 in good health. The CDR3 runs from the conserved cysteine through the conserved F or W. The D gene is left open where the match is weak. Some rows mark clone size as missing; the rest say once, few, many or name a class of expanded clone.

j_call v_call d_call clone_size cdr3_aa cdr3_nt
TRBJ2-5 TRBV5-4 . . CASSEQGRKETQYF TGTGCCAGCAGTGAACAGGGTCGGAAAGAGACCCAGTACTTC
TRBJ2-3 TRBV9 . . CASSVVGYSDTQYF TGTGCCAGCAGCGTAGTGGGCTACTCAGATACGCAGTATTTT
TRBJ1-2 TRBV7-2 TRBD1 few CASSQRQGYGYTF TGTGCCAGCAGCCAACGACAGGGGTATGGCTACACCTTC
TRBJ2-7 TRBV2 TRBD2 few CASSEGLAGYYEQYF TGTGCCAGCAGTGAAGGACTAGCGGGGTACTACGAGCAGTACTTC
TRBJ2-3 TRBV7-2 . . CASSSGLSTDTQYF TGTGCCAGCAGCTCGGGACTGTCCACAGATACGCAGTATTTT
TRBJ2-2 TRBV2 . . CASSFGTGELFF TGTGCCAGCAGTTTCGGGACCGGGGAGCTGTTTTTT
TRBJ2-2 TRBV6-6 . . CASLPGNTGELFF TGTGCCAGCCTGCCGGGGAACACCGGGGAGCTGTTTTTT
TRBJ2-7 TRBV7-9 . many CASNEQYF TGTGCCAGTAACGAGCAGTACTTC
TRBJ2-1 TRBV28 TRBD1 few CASSLWTGGLNEQFF TGTGCCAGCAGTCTTTGGACAGGAGGCCTCAATGAGCAGTTCTTC
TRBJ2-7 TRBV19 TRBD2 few CASSPIAGPYEQYF TGTGCCAGTAGCCCGATAGCGGGACCCTACGAGCAGTACTTC
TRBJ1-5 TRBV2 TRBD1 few CASSTGTGGFSNQPQHF TGTGCCAGCAGTACGGGAACAGGGGGCTTTTCCAATCAGCCCCAGCATTTT
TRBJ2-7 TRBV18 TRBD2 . CASSPRTSGGGEQYF TGTGCCAGCTCACCACGGACTAGCGGAGGAGGGGAGCAGTACTTC
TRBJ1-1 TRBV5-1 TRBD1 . CATQQGDATTEAFF TGCGCCACCCAACAGGGGGATGCCACCACTGAAGCTTTCTTT
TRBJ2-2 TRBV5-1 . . CASRSQSDTGELFF TGCGCCAGCAGGTCACAGAGTGACACCGGGGAGCTGTTTTTT
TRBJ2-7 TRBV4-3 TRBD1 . CASSQARQGPYEQYF TGCGCCAGCAGCCAAGCGAGACAGGGACCCTACGAGCAGTACTTC
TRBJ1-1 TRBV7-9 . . CASSLAGTLEAFF TGTGCCAGCAGCTTAGCAGGGACTCTTGAAGCTTTCTTT
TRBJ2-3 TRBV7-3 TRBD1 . CASSRTGHASTDTQYF TGTGCCAGCAGCCGGACAGGACATGCTAGCACAGATACGCAGTATTTT
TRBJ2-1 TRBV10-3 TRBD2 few CAISYGSSGSSYNEQFF TGTGCCATCAGCTATGGCTCTAGCGGTAGCTCCTACAATGAGCAGTTCTTC
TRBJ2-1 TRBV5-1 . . CASSSVDEQFF TGCGCCAGCAGCTCGGTGGATGAGCAGTTCTTC
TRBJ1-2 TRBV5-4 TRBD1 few CASSSTGTANYGYTF TGTGCCAGCAGCTCAACCGGGACAGCAAACTATGGCTACACCTTC
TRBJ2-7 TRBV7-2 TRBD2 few CASSNRRTSGTYEQYF TGTGCCAGCAGCAATCGACGGACTAGCGGGACCTACGAGCAGTACTTC
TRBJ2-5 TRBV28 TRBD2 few CASSHSRPSGRARLETQYF TGTGCCAGCAGCCACAGTCGGCCTAGCGGGAGGGCCCGGTTGGAGACCCAGTACTTC
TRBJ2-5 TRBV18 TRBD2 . CASSPWRERVETQYF TGTGCCAGCTCACCGTGGCGGGAGAGGGTGGAGACCCAGTACTTC
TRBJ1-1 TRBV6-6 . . CASSVLRETEAFF TGTGCCAGCAGTGTGCTCCGGGAGACTGAAGCTTTCTTT
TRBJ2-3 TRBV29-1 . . CSIIGQTSSTDTQYF TGCAGCATCATCGGACAGACGAGTAGCACAGATACGCAGTATTTT
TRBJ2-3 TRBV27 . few CASKEIPRDSGPDTQYF TGTGCCAGCAAGGAGATCCCGCGGGACTCGGGACCAGATACGCAGTATTTT
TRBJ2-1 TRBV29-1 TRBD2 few CSVAGTTFGNEQFF TGCAGCGTTGCGGGGACTACGTTTGGAAATGAGCAGTTCTTC